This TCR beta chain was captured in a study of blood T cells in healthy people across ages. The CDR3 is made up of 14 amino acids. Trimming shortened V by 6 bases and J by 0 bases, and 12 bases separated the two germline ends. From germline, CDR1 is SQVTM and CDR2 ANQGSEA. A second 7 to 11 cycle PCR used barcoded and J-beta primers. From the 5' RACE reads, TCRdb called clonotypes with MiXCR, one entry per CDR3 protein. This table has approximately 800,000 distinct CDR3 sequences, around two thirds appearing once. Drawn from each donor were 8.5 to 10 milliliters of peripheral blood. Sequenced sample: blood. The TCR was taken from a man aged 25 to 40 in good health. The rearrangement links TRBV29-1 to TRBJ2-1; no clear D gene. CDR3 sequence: CSVQHSSSYNEQFF. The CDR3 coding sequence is TGCAGCGTCCAGCACTCGAGCTCCTACAATGAGCAGTTCTTC.